The 6 T cell receptor beta chains below come from one sample, sequenced in a study of control samples from healthy donors and cancer patients. Method: immunoSEQ multiplex PCR; TCRdb's copy keeps in-frame clones and lacks some. Seen here are just over 90,000 clones, about 88% observed once, and the top ten hold 1.3%. The specimen was blood. The source of these receptors is a woman aged 50 to 60 in good health.

The chain couples TRBV24-1 to TRBJ1-1; no firm D call. CDR3 size: 13 residues. Trimming removed 4 bases from V and 0 bases from J, with 5 bases in between. Germline V CDR1 and CDR2: KGHDR, SFDVKD. Here the CDR3 DNA reads TGTGCCACCAGTGAATTCATGAACACTGAAGCTTTCTTT. Protein sequence: CATSEFMNTEAFF.

This chain links TRBV7-8 with TRBJ1-6; 9 positions agree with TRBD1. CDR1 SGHVS and CDR2 FQNEAQ come from the germline V gene. The length of the CDR3 is 15 residues. V lost 4 bases, J lost 5 bases, and 3 bases stayed unmatched. Here the CDR3 reads CASSSGQGNNSPLHF. The CDR3 bases are TGTGCCAGCAGCTCCGGACAGGGGAATAATTCACCCCTCCACTTT.

CDR3: CASSVARTGGGEQFF. Written as DNA, the CDR3 is TGTGCCAGCAGCGTAGCGAGAACAGGGGGCGGTGAGCAGTTCTTC. V is TRBV9 and J is TRBJ2-1; 9 bases are shared with TRBD1. CDR1 is SGDLS, CDR2 YYNGEE, per germline. This CDR3 contains 15 residues. V shed 0 bases and J 9 bases; nucleotides not matched to a gene: 7.

The chain recombines TRBV19 with TRBJ1-2; 7 bases are shared with TRBD1. This CDR3 contains 14 residues. Germline CDR1 and CDR2: LNHDA and SQIVND (reference sequence). The ends lost 6 bases at V and 3 bases at J; junction bases unmatched: 7. CDR3 sequence reads: CASRAGGRDYGYTF. The CDR3 bases are TGTGCCAGTAGAGCAGGGGGTAGGGACTATGGCTACACCTTC. The full variable domain, completed using reference TRBV19 and TRBJ1-2, is DGGITQSPKYLFRKEGQNVTLSCEQNLNHDAMYWYRQDPGQGLRLIYYSQIVNDFQKGDIAEGYSVSREKKESFPLTVTSAQKNPTAFYLCASRAGGRDYGYTFGSGTRLTVV.

Notes on this clone: Other DNA sequences in this specimen translate into the identical CDR3. The chain recombines TRBV7-2 with TRBJ1-1; 10 bases line up with TRBD1. Germline V gene sequence: CDR1 SGHTA, CDR2 FQGNSA. This CDR3 spans 15 amino acids. V dropped 5 bases and J dropped 8; count of bases not matched to a gene: 11. DNA for the CDR3: TGTGCCAGCAGCGCGACAGGGGGCGGAGGGGGGGAAGCTTTCTTT. This gives the protein CASSATGGGGGEAFF.

The genes are TRBV19 and TRBJ2-3; 10 nucleotides align to TRBD2. CDR1 is LNHDA, CDR2 SQIVND, per germline (reference sequence). V shed 5 bases and J 4 bases; nucleotides not matched to a gene: 6. This CDR3 has 15 amino acids. In DNA, the CDR3 is TGTGCCAGTAGTTCCCCCGGGACTAGCGCAGATACGCAGTATTTT. It specifies CASSSPGTSADTQYF. Looking up the rest from reference TRBV19 and TRBJ2-3 gives the full variable domain: DGGITQSPKYLFRKEGQNVTLSCEQNLNHDAMYWYRQDPGQGLRLIYYSQIVNDFQKGDIAEGYSVSREKKESFPLTVTSAQKNPTAFYLCASSSPGTSADTQYFGPGTRLTVL.